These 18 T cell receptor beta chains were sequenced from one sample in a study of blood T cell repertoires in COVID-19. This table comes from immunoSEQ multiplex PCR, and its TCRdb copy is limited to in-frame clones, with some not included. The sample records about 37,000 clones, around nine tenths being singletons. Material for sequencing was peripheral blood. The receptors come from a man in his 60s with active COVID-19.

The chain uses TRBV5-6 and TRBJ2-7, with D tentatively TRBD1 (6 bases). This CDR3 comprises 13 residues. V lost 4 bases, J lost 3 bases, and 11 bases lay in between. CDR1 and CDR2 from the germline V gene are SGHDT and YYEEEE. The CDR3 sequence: CASSQGQFYEQYF. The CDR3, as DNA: TGTGCCAGCAGCCAGGGACAATTCTACGAGCAGTACTTC.

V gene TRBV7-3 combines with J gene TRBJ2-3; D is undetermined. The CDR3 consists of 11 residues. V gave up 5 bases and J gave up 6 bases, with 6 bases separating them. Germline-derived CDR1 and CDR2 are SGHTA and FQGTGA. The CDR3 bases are TGTGCCAGCAGCCAAGCGGATACGCAGTATTTT. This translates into CASSQADTQYF.

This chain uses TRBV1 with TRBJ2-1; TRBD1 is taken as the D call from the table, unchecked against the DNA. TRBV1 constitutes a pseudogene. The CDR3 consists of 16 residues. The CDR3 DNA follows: TGCACCAGCAGCCACTCACCAGCCCCAGGGGTCAATGAGCAGTTCTTC. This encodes CTSSHSPAPGVNEQFF.

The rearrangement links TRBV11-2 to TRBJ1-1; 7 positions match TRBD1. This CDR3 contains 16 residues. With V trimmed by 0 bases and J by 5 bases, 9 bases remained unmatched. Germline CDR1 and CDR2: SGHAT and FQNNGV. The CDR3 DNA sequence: TGTGCCAGCAGCTTAGAAACAGGGGCCCCGGGGACTGAAGCTTTCTTT. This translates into CASSLETGAPGTEAFF.

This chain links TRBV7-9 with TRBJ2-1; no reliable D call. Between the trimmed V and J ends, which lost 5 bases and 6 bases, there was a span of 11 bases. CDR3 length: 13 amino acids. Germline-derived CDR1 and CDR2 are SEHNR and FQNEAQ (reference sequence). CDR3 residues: CASSVGLSNEQFF. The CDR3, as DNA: TGTGCCAGCAGCGTTGGGCTGAGCAATGAGCAGTTCTTC.

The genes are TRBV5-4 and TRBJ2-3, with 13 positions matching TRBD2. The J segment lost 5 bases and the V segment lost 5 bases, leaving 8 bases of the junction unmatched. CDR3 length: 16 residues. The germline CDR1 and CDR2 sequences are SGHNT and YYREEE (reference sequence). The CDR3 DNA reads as TGTGCCAGCAGACCAGGGACTAGCGGGATCAGAGATACGCAGTATTTT. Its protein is CASRPGTSGIRDTQYF. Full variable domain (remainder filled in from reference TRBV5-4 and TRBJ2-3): ETGVTQSPTHLIKTRGQQVTLRCSSQSGHNTVSWYQQALGQGPQFIFQYYREEENGRGNFPPRFSGLQFPNYSSELNVNALELDDSALYLCASRPGTSGIRDTQYFGPGTRLTVL.

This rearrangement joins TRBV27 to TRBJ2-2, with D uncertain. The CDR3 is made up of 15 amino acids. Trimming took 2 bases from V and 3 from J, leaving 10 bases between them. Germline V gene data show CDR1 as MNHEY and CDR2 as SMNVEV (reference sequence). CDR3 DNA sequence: TGTGCCAGCAGTTTAGTTGCGGTAGACACCGGGGAGCTGTTTTTT. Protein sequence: CASSLVAVDTGELFF.

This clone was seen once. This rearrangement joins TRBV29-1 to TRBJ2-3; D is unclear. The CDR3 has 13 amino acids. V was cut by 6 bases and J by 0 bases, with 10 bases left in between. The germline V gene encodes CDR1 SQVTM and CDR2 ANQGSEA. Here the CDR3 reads CSVGTGSTDTQYF. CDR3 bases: TGCAGCGTGGGTACGGGTAGCACAGATACGCAGTATTTT.

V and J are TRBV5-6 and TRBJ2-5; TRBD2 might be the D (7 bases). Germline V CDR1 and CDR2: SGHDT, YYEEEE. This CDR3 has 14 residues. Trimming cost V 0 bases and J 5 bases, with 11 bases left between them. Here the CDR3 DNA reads TGTGCCAGCAGCTTGGTCGGGGGGCTGGAGACCCAGTACTTC. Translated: CASSLVGGLETQYF.

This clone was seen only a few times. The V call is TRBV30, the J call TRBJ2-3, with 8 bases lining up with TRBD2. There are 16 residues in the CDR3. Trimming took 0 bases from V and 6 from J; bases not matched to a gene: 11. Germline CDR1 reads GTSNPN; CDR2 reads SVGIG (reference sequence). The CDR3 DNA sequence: TGTGCCTGGAGTGTTTCGGGGGGGGCGCCCCCCGATACGCAGTATTTT. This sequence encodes CAWSVSGGAPPDTQYF.

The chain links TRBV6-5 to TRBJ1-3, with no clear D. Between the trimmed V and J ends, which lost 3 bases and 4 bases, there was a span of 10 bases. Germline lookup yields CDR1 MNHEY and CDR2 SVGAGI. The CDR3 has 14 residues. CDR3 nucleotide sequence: TGTGCCAGCAGTTATGGTTCAGAAGGAAACACCATATATTTT. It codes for CASSYGSEGNTIYF.

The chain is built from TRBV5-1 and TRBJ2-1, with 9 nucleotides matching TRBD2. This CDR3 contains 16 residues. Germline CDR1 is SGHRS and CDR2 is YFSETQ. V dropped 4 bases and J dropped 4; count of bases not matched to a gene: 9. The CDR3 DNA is TGCGCCAGCAGCGTGTCTCAGCGGGAGGTGTACAATGAGCAGTTCTTC. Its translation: CASSVSQREVYNEQFF.

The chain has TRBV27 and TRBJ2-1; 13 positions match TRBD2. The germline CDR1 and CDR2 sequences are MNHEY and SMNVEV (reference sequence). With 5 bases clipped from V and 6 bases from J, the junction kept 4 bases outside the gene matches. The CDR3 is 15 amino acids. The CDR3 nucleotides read TGTGCCAGCAGTACGGGGACTAGCGGGATCAATGAGCAGTTCTTC. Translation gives CASSTGTSGINEQFF.

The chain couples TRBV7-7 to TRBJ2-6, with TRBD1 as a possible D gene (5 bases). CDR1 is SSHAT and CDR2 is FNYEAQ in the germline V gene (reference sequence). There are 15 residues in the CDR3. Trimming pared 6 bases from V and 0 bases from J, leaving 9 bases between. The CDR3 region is CASSPTGSGANVLTF. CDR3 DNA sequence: TGTGCCAGCAGTCCAACAGGCTCTGGGGCCAACGTCCTGACTTTC.

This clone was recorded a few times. CDR3 loop: CASSHGLAGEGEQYF. The CDR3 nucleotides read TGTGCCAGCAGCCACGGACTAGCGGGAGAGGGTGAGCAGTACTTC. This rearrangement joins TRBV7-7 to TRBJ2-7; 13 bases are shared with TRBD2. From germline, CDR1 is SSHAT and CDR2 FNYEAQ (reference sequence). After removal of 5 bases from V and 7 bases from J, the junction contained 8 bases not matched to a gene. This CDR3 contains 15 residues.

This CDR3 reads CASSLTMASGSTDTQYF. The CDR3 DNA follows: TGTGCCAGCAGCTTAACCATGGCTAGCGGTAGCACAGATACGCAGTATTTT. The chain uses TRBV7-3 and TRBJ2-3; 7 positions match TRBD2. The V gene's germline CDR1 is SGHTA and CDR2 FQGTGA. The CDR3 totals 17 residues. The ends lost 0 bases at V and 0 bases at J; junction bases unmatched: 6. Complete variable domain (other parts from reference TRBV7-3 and TRBJ2-3): GAGVSQTPSNKVTEKGKYVELRCDPISGHTALYWYRQSLGQGPEFLIYFQGTGAADDSGLPNDRFFAVRPEGSVSTLKIQRTERGDSAVYLCASSLTMASGSTDTQYFGPGTRLTVL.

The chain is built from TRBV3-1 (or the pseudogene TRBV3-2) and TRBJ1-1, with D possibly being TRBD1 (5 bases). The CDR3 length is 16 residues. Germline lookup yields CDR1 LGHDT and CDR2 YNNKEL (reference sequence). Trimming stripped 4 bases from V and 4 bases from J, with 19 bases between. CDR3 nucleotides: TGTGCCAGCAGCCCCCTTGGGGCCTACCCCAGCACTGAAGCTTTCTTT. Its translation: CASSPLGAYPSTEAFF.

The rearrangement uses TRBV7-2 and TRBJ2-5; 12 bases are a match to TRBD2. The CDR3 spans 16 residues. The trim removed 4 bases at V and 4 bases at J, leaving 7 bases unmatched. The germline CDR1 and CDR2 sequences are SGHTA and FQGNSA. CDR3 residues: CASSSLAGGPTETQYF. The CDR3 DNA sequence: TGTGCCAGCAGCTCTCTAGCGGGAGGGCCAACAGAGACCCAGTACTTC.